A single sample is the source of the 21 T cell receptor beta chains below, sequenced in a study of Ad26.COV2.S vaccination and SARS-CoV-2 variants. Assay used: immunoSEQ multiplex PCR; TCRdb lists only in-frame clones, some missing. The table lists about 680,000 clones, more than 70% of them singletons, with roughly 1.5% in the top ten. Treatment in this sample: over 15 received Ad26.COV2.S at low or high dose, single or two shots; about 5 received placebo; per-sample allocation not given. The investigators took samples on day 63 after the first vaccine or placebo injection. Material: peripheral blood, obtained in a trial of Ad26.COV2.S vaccine versus placebo. Receptors were obtained from a person aged 18-65 years who received the Ad26.COV2.S COVID-19 vaccine or a placebo.

This chain connects TRBV4-2 to TRBJ1-4, with 11 bases matching TRBD1. The V and J ends lost 3 bases and 8 bases, in that order; junction bases with no gene match: 5. The CDR3 length is 15 residues. Germline CDR1 reads LGHNA; CDR2 reads YNFKEQ. CDR3 sequence reads: CASSQGQGDREKLFF. CDR3 nucleotides: TGTGCCAGCAGCCAGGGACAGGGGGACCGCGAAAAACTGTTTTTT.

V is TRBV5-6 and J is TRBJ1-1; maybe TRBD1 (6 bases). The CDR3 has 12 residues. V was trimmed by 7 bases and J by 6 bases, leaving 13 bases between them. Germline V gene sequence: CDR1 SGHDT, CDR2 YYEEEE. DNA for the CDR3: TGTGCCAGCGGTCTAGGGGGAGCTGAAGCTTTCTTT. This gives the protein CASGLGGAEAFF.

The rearrangement uses TRBV6-1 and TRBJ2-1; D is undetermined. V lost 3 bases and J lost 7, with 19 bases in between. The CDR3 is made up of 16 amino acids. The germline CDR1 and CDR2 sequences are MNHNS and SASEGT. The CDR3 bases are TGTGCCAGCAGTGAGGGTCTCGCCGTAGCCCAAAATGAGCAGTTCTTC. Protein: CASSEGLAVAQNEQFF.

V is TRBV6-5 and J is TRBJ2-3; no reliable D call. The V gene's germline CDR1 is MNHEY and CDR2 SVGAGI. V lost 6 bases and J 5 bases, leaving 9 bases between the germline ends. The CDR3 contains 12 residues. The CDR3 spells CASSDPGDTQYF. The CDR3 DNA follows: TGTGCCAGCAGCGACCCTGGAGATACGCAGTATTTT.

In regard to this clone: This sample also contains other DNA sequences that code for the same CDR3. The rearrangement links TRBV14 to TRBJ1-3; no clear D gene. Trimming cost V 3 bases and J 4 bases, with 4 bases left between them. The germline V gene encodes CDR1 SGHDN and CDR2 FVKESK. CDR3 size: 12 residues. CDR3 residues: CASSQSGNTIYF. The CDR3 coding sequence is TGTGCCAGCAGCCAGTCAGGAAACACCATATATTTT.

The V gene is TRBV2, the J gene TRBJ2-3; 9 nucleotides agree with TRBD2. J gave up 1 base and V 6 bases, and 2 bases lay outside the gene matches. Germline V CDR1 and CDR2: SNHLY, FYNNEI. The length of the CDR3 is 14 residues. The CDR3: CASRERGGTDTQYF. The CDR3 DNA is TGTGCCAGCAGGGAGCGGGGGGGCACAGATACGCAGTATTTT.

This chain connects TRBV2 to TRBJ2-3; D uncertain. Germline V gives CDR1 SNHLY, CDR2 FYNNEI. Trimming took off 7 bases at V and 2 bases at J, with 10 bases between the two ends. The CDR3 consists of 13 residues. The CDR3 sequence: CASNPALTDTQYF. The DNA for the CDR3 is TGTGCCAGCAACCCCGCTCTCACAGATACGCAGTATTTT. Drawing the rest from reference TRBV2 and TRBJ2-3, the complete variable domain is EPEVTQTPSHQVTQMGQEVILRCVPISNHLYFYWYRQILGQKVEFLVSFYNNEISEKSEIFDDQFSVERPDGSNFTLKIRSTKLEDSAMYFCASNPALTDTQYFGPGTRLTVL.

This chain uses TRBV12-3 or TRBV12-4 with TRBJ2-3; 9 bases map to TRBD2. The CDR3 is made up of 12 amino acids. Unmatched junction bases numbered 9, after V lost 6 bases and J lost 14 bases. Written as DNA, the CDR3 is TGTGCCAGCAGACCTACCGGGACTAGCCTGTATTTT. As protein: CASRPTGTSLYF.

The chain couples TRBV24-1 to TRBJ2-1, with unresolved D. Germline loops: CDR1 KGHDR, CDR2 SFDVKD. The germline V and J ends were trimmed by 1 base and 9 bases, with 9 bases remaining between them. This CDR3 is built from 13 residues. As DNA, the CDR3 is TGTGCCACCAGTGATTTTAGGGTTGCTGAGCAGTTCTTC. It encodes CATSDFRVAEQFF.

V is TRBV6-2 or TRBV6-3 and J is TRBJ2-7; no clear D. V was cut by 1 base and J by 2 bases, with 9 bases left in between. The CDR3 covers 14 residues. The germline V gene has CDR1 MNHEY and CDR2 SVGEGT. The CDR3 protein is CASSYWTEPYEQYF. The DNA of the CDR3 is TGTGCCAGCAGTTACTGGACCGAGCCCTACGAGCAGTACTTC.

The gene calls are TRBV29-1 and TRBJ1-2; possibly TRBD1 for D (6 bases). The germline V gene has CDR1 SQVTM and CDR2 ANQGSEA. Deletions cut 4 bases from V and 5 bases from J, with 11 bases between. The CDR3 has 12 residues. The CDR3 protein is CSVGQAFYGYTF. In DNA form, the CDR3 reads TGCAGCGTTGGACAGGCGTTTTATGGCTACACCTTC.

The CDR3: CAISPGLYEQYF. CDR3 DNA sequence: TGTGCCATCTCCCCGGGACTCTACGAGCAGTACTTC. V is TRBV10-3 and J is TRBJ2-7; tentative D call: TRBD2 (6 bases). This CDR3 region has 12 residues. V lost 8 bases and J 3 bases, leaving 11 bases between the germline ends. Germline V lookup: CDR1 ENHRY, CDR2 SYGVKD.

The chain links TRBV10-3 to TRBJ1-4; D gene ambiguous. Trimming removed 0 bases at V and 2 bases at J, with 10 bases between. Germline CDR1 and CDR2: ENHRY and SYGVKD. The CDR3 has 16 amino acids. This chain's CDR3 is CAISESGIRTNEKLFF. DNA for the CDR3: TGTGCCATCAGTGAGTCAGGGATAAGGACTAATGAAAAACTGTTTTTT.

The rearrangement uses TRBV6-1 and TRBJ2-5, with D unresolved. CDR1 and CDR2 from the germline V gene are MNHNS and SASEGT. Trimming removed 2 bases at V and 1 base at J, with 8 bases between. This CDR3 comprises 14 residues. CDR3 in amino acids: CASSETPGQETQYF. In DNA form, the CDR3 reads TGTGCCAGCAGTGAAACTCCAGGCCAAGAGACCCAGTACTTC.

The gene calls are TRBV3-1 (or the pseudogene TRBV3-2) and TRBJ2-7, with TRBD1 as a possible D gene (5 bases). V was shortened by 4 bases and J by 5 bases, with 18 bases between the two germline ends. CDR1 and CDR2 (germline): LGHDT, YNNKEL (reference sequence). The CDR3 is made up of 15 amino acids. The CDR3 spells CASSPWGSPEHEQYF. The DNA of the CDR3 is TGTGCCAGCAGCCCATGGGGCTCCCCTGAACACGAGCAGTACTTC.

The chain links TRBV2 to TRBJ2-2, with D perhaps matching TRBD1 (6 bases). Germline CDR1 SNHLY, CDR2 FYNNEI. The V gene lost 6 bases and the J gene lost 3 bases, with 11 bases spanning the gap. The CDR3 is 14 residues long. The chain's CDR3 is CASRAYRDTGELFF. In nucleotides, the CDR3 is TGTGCCAGCAGGGCCTACAGGGACACCGGGGAGCTGTTTTTT.

The chain links TRBV19 to TRBJ2-7; 8 bases are a match to TRBD1. The CDR3 spans 15 residues. With 7 bases clipped from V and 3 bases from J, the junction kept 11 bases outside the gene matches. Per germline, CDR1 LNHDA and CDR2 SQIVND (reference sequence). The CDR3 spells CASTPGTGGNYEQYF. CDR3 DNA: TGTGCCAGTACCCCCGGGACAGGAGGTAACTACGAGCAGTACTTC. Full variable domain (rest looked up from reference TRBV19 and TRBJ2-7): DGGITQSPKYLFRKEGQNVTLSCEQNLNHDAMYWYRQDPGQGLRLIYYSQIVNDFQKGDIAEGYSVSREKKESFPLTVTSAQKNPTAFYLCASTPGTGGNYEQYFGPGTRLTVT.

The chain employs TRBV5-1 and TRBJ2-7; unclear D gene. Trimming removed 4 bases at V and 7 bases at J, with 9 bases between. The CDR3 has 11 amino acids. CDR1 SGHRS and CDR2 YFSETQ come from the germline V gene. The CDR3 DNA is TGCGCCAGCAGCGATAAGGGTGAGCAGTACTTC. Translation: CASSDKGEQYF.

V gene TRBV11-3 combines with J gene TRBJ2-3; D assignment may be TRBD1 or TRBD2 (6 bases each). V was cut by 2 bases and J by 2 bases, with 14 bases left in between. Germline V gives CDR1 SGHNT, CDR2 YENEEA. This CDR3 is built from 16 residues. This CDR3 is CASSLRGVGATDTQYF. CDR3 bases: TGTGCCAGCAGCTTAAGGGGGGTAGGGGCCACAGATACGCAGTATTTT.

V usage is TRBV7-9 and J usage is TRBJ2-3, with 10 bases identical to TRBD2. CDR1 SEHNR and CDR2 FQNEAQ come from the germline V gene (reference sequence). The CDR3 contains 15 residues. The V segment lost 5 bases and the J segment 4 bases; nucleotides outside the gene matches: 6. CDR3: CASSPPSGSADTQYF. The DNA of the CDR3 is TGTGCCAGCAGCCCCCCTAGCGGGAGCGCAGATACGCAGTATTTT.

The V call is TRBV7-8, the J call TRBJ2-7; no clear D. V was shortened by 2 bases and J by 2 bases, with 10 bases between the two germline ends. The CDR3 sequence is 14 residues long. Germline-derived CDR1 and CDR2 are SGHVS and FQNEAQ. The CDR3 nucleotides read TGTGCCAGCAGCTTACTCCAATCCGCCTACGAGCAGTACTTC. Residues: CASSLLQSAYEQYF.